The 27 T cell receptor beta chains below all came from one sample that was sequenced in a study of T cell responses to AZD1222 COVID-19 vaccine. Data came from immunoSEQ multiplex PCR; TCRdb stores just in-frame clones and leaves some out. The sample consists of 65,000 to 80,000 clones, about 90% of them appearing once. The specimen was peripheral blood, collected on day 0 of MenACWY control vaccination. All receptors derive from an adult in good health.

The chain links TRBV6-2 or TRBV6-3 to TRBJ2-7, with 13 bases fitting TRBD2. V was pared by 6 bases and J by 3 bases, with 5 bases of the junction left unmatched. The CDR3 runs to 15 residues. CDR1 is MNHEY, CDR2 SVGEGT, per germline. This chain's CDR3 is CASSTGTSGIYEQYF. CDR3 in DNA: TGTGCCAGCAGCACCGGGACTAGCGGGATCTACGAGCAGTACTTC.

The CDR3 protein is CASSLGRGALQETQYF. CDR3 sequence (DNA): TGTGCCAGCAGTTTAGGGCGGGGGGCTCTCCAAGAGACCCAGTACTTC. The chain links TRBV28 to TRBJ2-5; 8 nucleotides align to TRBD2. The CDR3 covers 16 residues. Trimming cost V 2 bases and J 1 base; bases outside gene matches: 6. CDR1 and CDR2 from the germline V gene are MDHEN and SYDVKM.

This clone was found a few times. This chain joins TRBV6-5 and TRBJ2-7; 7 bases map to TRBD1. In germline, CDR1 is MNHEY, CDR2 SVGAGI. V was clipped by 6 bases and J by 3 bases; unmatched bases: 5. This CDR3 contains 13 residues. CDR3 bases: TGTGCCAGCAGGGGACAGTTACGCTACGAGCAGTACTTC. This translates into CASRGQLRYEQYF.

The chain recombines TRBV2 with TRBJ2-6; D is unclear. Germline V gene lookup returns CDR1 SNHLY and CDR2 FYNNEI. V was shortened by 3 bases and J by 0 bases, with 6 bases between the two germline ends. The CDR3 extends over 15 amino acids. The CDR3 region is CASSDRSSGANVLTF. DNA of the CDR3: TGTGCCAGCAGTGACAGGAGCTCTGGGGCCAACGTCCTGACTTTC.

The chain employs TRBV2 and TRBJ2-7, with 9 bases lining up with TRBD1. Germline CDR1 SNHLY, CDR2 FYNNEI. V lost 9 bases, J lost 5 bases, and 5 bases stayed unmatched. This CDR3 contains 12 residues. Here the CDR3 reads CASTRDRDEQYF. CDR3 DNA: TGTGCCAGTACCAGGGACAGGGACGAGCAGTACTTC.

The genes are TRBV11-2 and TRBJ2-1; possibly TRBD2 for D (5 bases). Deletions cut 7 bases from V and 13 bases from J, with 23 bases between. CDR3 length equals 14 residues. CDR1 is SGHAT and CDR2 is FQNNGV in the germline V gene. CDR3 sequence (DNA): TGTGCCAGCACCCCGATAGGGCCATCCCGGGATCAGTTCTTC. Translated: CASTPIGPSRDQFF.

This clone was observed a single time. The V and J genes are TRBV9 and TRBJ2-7, with D possibly matching TRBD2 (5 bases). Germline assignment: CDR1 SGDLS and CDR2 YYNGEE. Trimming shortened V by 3 bases and J by 0 bases, and 10 bases separated the two germline ends. The CDR3 runs to 14 residues. The CDR3 DNA follows: TGTGCCAGCAGCGCCGGACTGTACTCCTACGAGCAGTACTTC. Residues: CASSAGLYSYEQYF.

The chain carries TRBV5-1 and TRBJ2-3; 11 bases fit TRBD2. This CDR3 region has 16 residues. V was pared by 4 bases and J by 6 bases, with 10 bases of the junction left unmatched. Per germline, CDR1 SGHRS and CDR2 YFSETQ. The CDR3 sequence: CASSPGLAGPRDTQYF. CDR3 sequence (DNA): TGCGCCAGCAGCCCAGGACTAGCGGGCCCTCGGGATACGCAGTATTTT.

This clone was seen a few times. The genes are TRBV27 and TRBJ2-3; 9 bases fit TRBD1. The germline V gene has CDR1 MNHEY and CDR2 SMNVEV (reference sequence). CDR3 size: 17 residues. V lost 2 bases to trimming and J lost 1 base; unmatched junction nucleotides: 7. This CDR3 reads CASSLISRQGGTDTQYF. CDR3 in DNA: TGTGCCAGCAGTTTAATTAGCCGACAGGGGGGCACAGATACGCAGTATTTT.

Only one count was recorded for this clone. The chain links TRBV5-1 to TRBJ1-1; no clear D. Trimming took 4 bases from V and 0 from J, leaving 4 bases between them. This CDR3 has 12 residues. Germline values: CDR1 SGHRS, CDR2 YFSETQ. In nucleotides, the CDR3 is TGCGCCAGCAGCGAGGTGAACACTGAAGCTTTCTTT. Its protein product is CASSEVNTEAFF.

The chain joins TRBV14 to TRBJ2-1; TRBD2 might be the D (5 bases). CDR3 length: 12 amino acids. Germline assignment: CDR1 SGHDN and CDR2 FVKESK. V lost 0 bases, J lost 15 bases, and 12 bases lay in between. Written as DNA, the CDR3 is TGTGCCAGCAGCCAAGATAGCGCCCCCGGGTTCTTC. This codes for CASSQDSAPGFF.

The chain carries TRBV10-3 and TRBJ2-3; 9 bases match TRBD1. Germline V gene lookup returns CDR1 ENHRY and CDR2 SYGVKD. The trim removed 4 bases at V and 5 bases at J, leaving 4 bases unmatched. The CDR3 is made up of 14 amino acids. CDR3 amino acids: CAISVGQGEDTQYF. The CDR3 DNA sequence: TGTGCCATCAGTGTGGGACAGGGAGAAGATACGCAGTATTTT.

The genes are TRBV11-2 and TRBJ1-4; D is undetermined. CDR3 length: 15 residues. The ends were cut back, 5 bases at V and 2 bases at J, with 12 bases in the middle. Per germline, CDR1 SGHAT and CDR2 FQNNGV. CDR3 bases: TGTGCCAGCAGCCGGTCCTGGAAGACTAATGAAAAACTGTTTTTT. Its protein is CASSRSWKTNEKLFF.

The genes are TRBV19 and TRBJ2-7, with 7 bases aligning to TRBD1. The junction had 12 bases not matched to a gene; V was cut back by 3 bases and J by 4 bases. Germline V lookup: CDR1 LNHDA, CDR2 SQIVND (reference sequence). The CDR3 is made up of 16 amino acids. CDR3 amino acids: CASSISARQGGYEQYF. CDR3 DNA: TGTGCCAGTAGTATCTCGGCGCGACAGGGTGGTTACGAGCAGTACTTC.

The chain joins TRBV5-6 to TRBJ2-7; D unclear. Trimming removed 4 bases at V and 4 bases at J, with 9 bases between. CDR1 is SGHDT and CDR2 is YYEEEE in the germline V gene. This CDR3 comprises 12 residues. This CDR3 reads CASSADNYEQYF. The CDR3 DNA reads TGTGCCAGCAGCGCCGACAATTACGAGCAGTACTTC.

The rearrangement links TRBV9 to TRBJ2-5; possibly TRBD2 for D (5 bases). The V end was cut by 2 bases, the J end by 4 bases, with 18 bases between. The CDR3 is made up of 16 amino acids. CDR1 is SGDLS and CDR2 is YYNGEE in the germline V gene. CDR3 in amino acids: CASSVGGSSWVETQYF. In DNA, the CDR3 is TGTGCCAGCAGCGTTGGAGGTAGCTCGTGGGTAGAGACCCAGTACTTC.

The V and J genes are TRBV2 and TRBJ2-1; 12 bases match TRBD2. Trimming took 3 bases from V and 6 from J; bases not matched to a gene: 3. Germline V gives CDR1 SNHLY, CDR2 FYNNEI. The CDR3 sequence is 15 residues long. CDR3 in amino acids: CASSDPSGGANEQFF. CDR3 DNA sequence: TGTGCCAGCAGTGACCCTAGCGGGGGGGCCAATGAGCAGTTCTTC.

The chain carries TRBV19 and TRBJ1-5, with a weak D call TRBD1 (6 bases). V dropped 7 bases and J dropped 7 bases, with 17 bases sitting between them. The V gene's germline CDR1 is LNHDA and CDR2 SQIVND (reference sequence). This CDR3 is 14 amino acids long. CDR3 nucleotides: TGTGCCAGTACCCGAGGGACATCAGGGCAGCCCCAGCATTTT. Its protein product is CASTRGTSGQPQHF.

The J gene is TRBJ1-1, the V gene TRBV27, with D possibly matching TRBD1 (5 bases). The ends were cut back, 2 bases at V and 7 bases at J, with 20 bases in the middle. This CDR3 comprises 16 residues. CDR1 is MNHEY and CDR2 is SMNVEV in the germline V gene (reference sequence). The CDR3 protein is CASSLGKGLGPSEAFF. The CDR3 DNA sequence: TGTGCCAGCAGTTTAGGTAAGGGTCTGGGACCTAGTGAAGCTTTCTTT.

The genes are TRBV7-2 and TRBJ2-7; 7 bases fit TRBD2. Trimming took 2 bases from V and 0 from J; bases not matched to a gene: 4. The germline CDR1 and CDR2 sequences are SGHTA and FQGNSA. CDR3 length equals 15 residues. This CDR3 reads CASSLTAGVSYEQYF. The CDR3 DNA reads as TGTGCCAGCAGCTTAACCGCGGGGGTCTCCTACGAGCAGTACTTC. The variable domain in full, completed from reference TRBV7-2 and TRBJ2-7, reads GAGVSQSPSNKVTEKGKDVELRCDPISGHTALYWYRQSLGQGLEFLIYFQGNSAPDKSGLPSDRFSAERTGGSVSTLTIQRTQQEDSAVYLCASSLTAGVSYEQYFGPGTRLTVT.

The V call is TRBV7-2, the J call TRBJ2-5, with 10 bases fitting TRBD2. This CDR3 contains 19 residues. CDR1 and CDR2 from the germline V gene are SGHTA and FQGNSA. Trimming cost V 1 base and J 5 bases; bases outside gene matches: 16. CDR3 bases: TGTGCCAGCAGCTTAGTGGGTTGGTCAGGAGCGGGGGGGCTGGAGACCCAGTACTTC. Translated: CASSLVGWSGAGGLETQYF.

This chain links TRBV6-5 with TRBJ2-5; possibly TRBD1 for D (7 bases). The CDR3 is made up of 15 amino acids. The V gene lost 7 bases and the J gene lost 2 bases, with 17 bases spanning the gap. The germline V gene encodes CDR1 MNHEY and CDR2 SVGAGI. DNA for the CDR3: TGTGCCAGCACGAGGGACAGCGGAGGGCAAGAGACCCAGTACTTC. Translating it yields CASTRDSGGQETQYF.

The V call is TRBV5-1, the J call TRBJ2-2, with D possibly matching TRBD2 (5 bases). The CDR3 has 13 residues. V gave up 5 bases and J gave up 3 bases, with 8 bases separating them. The V gene's germline CDR1 is SGHRS and CDR2 YFSETQ. CDR3 in DNA: TGCGCCAGCAGACCAGCGGACACCGGGGAGCTGTTTTTT. Its translation is CASRPADTGELFF.

The CDR3 spells CASSGEQAAQYF. CDR3 bases: TGTGCCAGCAGTGGTGAACAGGCGGCCCAGTACTTC. V and J are TRBV25-1 and TRBJ2-5, with D possibly being TRBD1 (5 bases). The CDR3 length is 12 residues. Trimming cost V 4 bases and J 9 bases, with 12 bases left between them. Germline loops: CDR1 MGHDK, CDR2 SYGVNS. Together with reference TRBV25-1 and TRBJ2-5, the CDR3 gives the full variable domain: EADIYQTPRYLVIGTGKKITLECSQTMGHDKMYWYQQDPGMELHLIHYSYGVNSTEKGDLSSESTVSRIRTEHFPLTLESARPSHTSQYLCASSGEQAAQYFGPGTRLLVL.

V is TRBV7-3 and J is TRBJ2-2, with no clear D. Looked up from germline, CDR1 is SGHTA and CDR2 is FQGTGA. This CDR3 has 13 amino acids. V lost 5 bases and J lost 5, with 9 bases in between. The CDR3 nucleotides read TGTGCCAGCAGCATTCGACAAACCGGGGAGCTGTTTTTT. It codes for CASSIRQTGELFF.

This chain joins TRBV9 and TRBJ2-3; TRBD2 might be the D (6 bases). Between the trimmed V and J ends, which lost 2 bases and 6 bases, there was a span of 13 bases. CDR1 and CDR2 from the germline V gene are SGDLS and YYNGEE. The CDR3 consists of 14 residues. The CDR3, as DNA: TGTGCCAGCAGCGTCCGGCCTAGCGTGGATACGCAGTATTTT. This gives the protein CASSVRPSVDTQYF.

The V and J genes are TRBV7-2 and TRBJ1-5, with a possible D match to TRBD1 (6 bases). The V gene lost 5 bases and the J gene lost 0 bases, with 11 bases spanning the gap. The CDR3 loop spans 15 amino acids. The germline V gene encodes CDR1 SGHTA and CDR2 FQGNSA. As DNA, the CDR3 is TGTGCCAGCAGCCCGACAGGCTATAGCAATCAGCCCCAGCATTTT. This codes for CASSPTGYSNQPQHF.